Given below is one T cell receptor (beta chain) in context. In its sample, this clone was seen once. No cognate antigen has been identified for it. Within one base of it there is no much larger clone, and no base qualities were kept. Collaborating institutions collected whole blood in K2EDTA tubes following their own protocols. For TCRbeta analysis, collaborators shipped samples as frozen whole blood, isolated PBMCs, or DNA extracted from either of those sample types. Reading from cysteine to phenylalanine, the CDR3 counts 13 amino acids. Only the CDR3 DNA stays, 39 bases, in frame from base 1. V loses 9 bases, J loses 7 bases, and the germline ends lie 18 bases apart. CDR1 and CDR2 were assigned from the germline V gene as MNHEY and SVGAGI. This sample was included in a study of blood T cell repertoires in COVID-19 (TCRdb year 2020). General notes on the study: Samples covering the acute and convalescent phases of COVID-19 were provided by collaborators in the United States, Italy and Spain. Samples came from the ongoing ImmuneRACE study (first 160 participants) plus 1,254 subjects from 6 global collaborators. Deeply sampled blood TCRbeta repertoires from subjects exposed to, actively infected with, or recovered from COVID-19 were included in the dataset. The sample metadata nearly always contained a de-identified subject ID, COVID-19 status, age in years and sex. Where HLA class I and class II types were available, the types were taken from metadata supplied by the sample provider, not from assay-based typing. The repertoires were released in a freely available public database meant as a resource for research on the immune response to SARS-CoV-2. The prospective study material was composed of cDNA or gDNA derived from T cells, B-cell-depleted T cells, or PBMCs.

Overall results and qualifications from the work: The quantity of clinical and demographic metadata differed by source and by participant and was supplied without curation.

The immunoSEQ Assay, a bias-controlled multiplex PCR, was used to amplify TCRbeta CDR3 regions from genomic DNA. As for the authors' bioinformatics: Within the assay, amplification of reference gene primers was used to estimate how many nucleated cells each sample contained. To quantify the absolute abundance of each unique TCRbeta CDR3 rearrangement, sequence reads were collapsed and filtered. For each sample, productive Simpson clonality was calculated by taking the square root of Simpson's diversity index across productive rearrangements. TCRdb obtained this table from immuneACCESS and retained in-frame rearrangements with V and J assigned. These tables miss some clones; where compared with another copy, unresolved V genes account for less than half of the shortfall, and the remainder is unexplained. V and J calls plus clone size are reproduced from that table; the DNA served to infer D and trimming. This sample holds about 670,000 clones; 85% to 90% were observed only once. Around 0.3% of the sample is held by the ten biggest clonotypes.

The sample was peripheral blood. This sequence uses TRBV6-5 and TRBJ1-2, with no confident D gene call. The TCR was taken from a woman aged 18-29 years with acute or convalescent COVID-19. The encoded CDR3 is CASLRLVDGGYTF. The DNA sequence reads TGTGCCAGTTTAAGACTGGTCGATGGTGGCTACACCTTC.